A single sample gave rise to the 16 T cell receptor beta chains below, sequenced in a study of shared clonotypes between healthy human individuals. Assay used: immunoSEQ multiplex PCR; TCRdb lists only in-frame clones, some missing. The data show approximately 1.4 million clones, around 98% seen once. Sequencing used naive CD4+ T cells sorted from blood. Subset noted: CD45RA+ positively selected. Receptor source: a man between 25 and 39 years old in good health.

The chain recombines TRBV14 with TRBJ1-4; D may be TRBD1 (5 bases). This CDR3 comprises 15 residues. From germline, CDR1 is SGHDN and CDR2 FVKESK. V lost 1 base and J lost 4, with 10 bases in between. This CDR3 reads CASSQVRGINEKLFF. The CDR3 coding sequence is TGTGCCAGCAGCCAAGTAAGGGGCATTAATGAAAAACTGTTTTTT.

The chain employs TRBV7-9 and TRBJ2-2; 7 bases match TRBD1. This CDR3 is 15 amino acids long. From germline, CDR1 is SEHNR and CDR2 FQNEAQ (reference sequence). The V gene end was trimmed by 3 bases and the J gene end by 2 bases; junction bases not matched to a gene: 3. The CDR3 region has the DNA TGTGCCAGCAGCTTGGGACAGCGAAACACCGGGGAGCTGTTTTTT. Amino acids: CASSLGQRNTGELFF.

This rearrangement joins TRBV2 to TRBJ2-5; maybe TRBD1 (5 bases). This CDR3 has 13 amino acids. Trimming stripped 5 bases from V and 7 bases from J, with 14 bases between. Per the germline V gene, CDR1 is SNHLY and CDR2 is FYNNEI. The CDR3 region has the DNA TGTGCCAGCAGTCCGACAGTTTTCGGGACCCAGTACTTC. It translates to CASSPTVFGTQYF.

The rearrangement joins TRBV28 to TRBJ1-2; D remains ambiguous. The germline V gene encodes CDR1 MDHEN and CDR2 SYDVKM. This CDR3 region has 14 residues. Trimming took off 10 bases at V and 7 bases at J, with 22 bases between the two ends. CDR3 DNA sequence: TGTGCCACCCGGAGGGTCTCTGGGTTGGTTGGCTACACCTTC. Its translation is CATRRVSGLVGYTF.

The chain couples TRBV7-2 to TRBJ2-1, with a tentative D call TRBD2 (6 bases). The V gene's germline CDR1 is SGHTA and CDR2 FQGNSA. This CDR3 has 14 residues. V shed 3 bases and J shed 7 bases, with 13 bases lying between them. CDR3 DNA: TGTGCCAGCAGCTTGGGGGGAAGTGGAAATGAGCAGTTCTTC. Translating gives CASSLGGSGNEQFF.

The V call is TRBV19, the J call TRBJ1-4; D call uncertain. The CDR3 is 13 residues long. Germline values: CDR1 LNHDA, CDR2 SQIVND (reference sequence). Trimming stripped 4 bases from V and 4 bases from J, with 7 bases between. CDR3 in DNA: TGTGCCAGTAGTAGCAGGAATAATGAAAAACTGTTTTTT. This sequence encodes CASSSRNNEKLFF. The whole variable domain, remainder taken from reference TRBV19 and TRBJ1-4, is DGGITQSPKYLFRKEGQNVTLSCEQNLNHDAMYWYRQDPGQGLRLIYYSQIVNDFQKGDIAEGYSVSREKKESFPLTVTSAQKNPTAFYLCASSSRNNEKLFFGSGTQLSVL.

The V call is TRBV15, the J call TRBJ2-6; D might be TRBD1 (6 bases). The CDR3 runs to 18 residues. The germline V gene encodes CDR1 LNHNV and CDR2 YYDKDF (reference sequence). V lost 1 base, J lost 0 bases, and 13 bases lay in between. The CDR3 loop is CATSRVTGPISGANVLTF. CDR3 DNA: TGTGCCACCAGCAGAGTAACAGGGCCCATCTCTGGGGCCAACGTCCTGACTTTC.

The rearrangement joins TRBV19 to TRBJ1-5, with D perhaps matching TRBD1 (5 bases). With 5 bases removed from V and 6 bases from J, the gap between germline ends came to 17 bases. In germline, CDR1 is LNHDA, CDR2 SQIVND (reference sequence). This CDR3 region has 15 residues. CDR3 sequence: CASSDSGGGTQPQHF. DNA for the CDR3: TGTGCCAGTAGTGACTCCGGCGGGGGGACTCAGCCCCAGCATTTT.

The genes are TRBV25-1 and TRBJ2-3, with 8 bases lining up with TRBD1. Unmatched junction bases numbered 3, after V lost 3 bases and J lost 1 base. This CDR3 comprises 15 residues. Germline CDR1 MGHDK, CDR2 SYGVNS. CDR3 nucleotides: TGTGCCAGCAGTGAGTACAGGGGGGGCACAGATACGCAGTATTTT. Translation: CASSEYRGGTDTQYF.

CDR3 coding DNA: TGTGCCAGCAGTTTAACCGGGACTAGCCCGGGGGAGCAGTACTTC. Its translation is CASSLTGTSPGEQYF. This chain links TRBV28 with TRBJ2-7, with 9 bases matching TRBD2. This CDR3 comprises 15 residues. The V segment lost 2 bases and the J segment 7 bases; nucleotides outside the gene matches: 9. The germline V gene encodes CDR1 MDHEN and CDR2 SYDVKM.

The rearrangement joins TRBV5-1 to TRBJ2-2; 7 positions match TRBD2. This CDR3 comprises 15 residues. The V gene end was trimmed by 4 bases and the J gene end by 5 bases; junction bases not matched to a gene: 8. Germline CDR1 SGHRS, CDR2 YFSETQ. As DNA, the CDR3 is TGCGCCAGCAGCCTCGGACTAGTAATTACCGGGGAGCTGTTTTTT. It is translated as CASSLGLVITGELFF. Using reference TRBV5-1 and TRBJ2-2 for the parts outside the CDR3, the full variable domain is KAGVTQTPRYLIKTRGQQVTLSCSPISGHRSVSWYQQTPGQGLQFLFEYFSETQRNKGNFPGRFSGRQFSNSRSEMNVSTLELGDSALYLCASSLGLVITGELFFGEGSRLTVL.

This chain connects TRBV5-1 to TRBJ2-5, with TRBD1 matching over 7 bases. The CDR3 is 15 residues long. Germline lookup yields CDR1 SGHRS and CDR2 YFSETQ. V lost 4 bases to trimming and J lost 4 bases; unmatched junction nucleotides: 10. CDR3 in amino acids: CASSGTGTAAETQYF. In nucleotides, the CDR3 is TGCGCCAGCAGCGGGACCGGGACAGCCGCAGAGACCCAGTACTTC.

The V call is TRBV5-1, the J call TRBJ2-3; D uncertain. Trimming cost V 0 bases and J 2 bases, with 7 bases left between them. This CDR3 is built from 14 residues. Germline V gives CDR1 SGHRS, CDR2 YFSETQ. CDR3 coding DNA: TGCGCCAGCAGCTTGGGCTCGAACACAGATACGCAGTATTTT. This encodes CASSLGSNTDTQYF.

This chain uses TRBV5-6 with TRBJ2-2; D is possibly TRBD1 or TRBD2 (5 bases each). Trimming stripped 2 bases from V and 1 base from J, with 9 bases between. This CDR3 has 15 residues. From germline, CDR1 is SGHDT and CDR2 YYEEEE. CDR3 in amino acids: CASSFRGLNTGELFF. Here the CDR3 DNA reads TGTGCCAGCAGCTTTCGGGGCCTGAACACCGGGGAGCTGTTTTTT.

The CDR3 sequence: CASSEGSTSNQPQHF. Here the CDR3 DNA reads TGTGCCAGCAGCGAGGGGTCCACTAGCAATCAGCCCCAGCATTTT. The V call is TRBV9, the J call TRBJ1-5; D possibly corresponds to TRBD1 (5 bases). The CDR3 loop spans 15 amino acids. V was trimmed by 3 bases and J by 0 bases, leaving 10 bases between them. CDR1 and CDR2 (germline): SGDLS, YYNGEE. Supplemented by reference TRBV9 and TRBJ1-5, the full variable domain reads DSGVTQTPKHLITATGQRVTLRCSPRSGDLSVYWYQQSLDQGLQFLIQYYNGEERAKGNILERFSAQQFPDLHSELNLSSLELGDSALYFCASSEGSTSNQPQHFGDGTRLSIL.

A few counts support this clone. The V and J genes are TRBV5-8 and TRBJ2-5; 11 bases agree with TRBD1. Germline V gene lookup returns CDR1 SGHTS and CDR2 YDEGEE. With 1 base clipped from V and 4 bases from J, the junction kept 6 bases outside the gene matches. There are 16 residues in the CDR3. CDR3 nucleotides: TGTGCCAGCAGCTTGTTGGGACAGGGGGTTGGAGAGACCCAGTACTTC. Protein: CASSLLGQGVGETQYF.